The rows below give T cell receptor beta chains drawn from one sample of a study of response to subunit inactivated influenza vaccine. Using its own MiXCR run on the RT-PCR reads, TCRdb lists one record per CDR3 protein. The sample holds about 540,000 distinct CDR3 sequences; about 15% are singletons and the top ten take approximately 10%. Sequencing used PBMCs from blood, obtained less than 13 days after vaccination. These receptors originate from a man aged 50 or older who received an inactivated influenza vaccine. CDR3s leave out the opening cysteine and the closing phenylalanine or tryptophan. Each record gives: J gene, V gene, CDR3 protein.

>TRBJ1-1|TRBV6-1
ASSVAQGNTEAF
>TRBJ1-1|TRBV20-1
SARGPATEAF
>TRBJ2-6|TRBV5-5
ASSLEGGAGANVLT
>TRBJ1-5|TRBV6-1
ASDLFGAGNQPQH
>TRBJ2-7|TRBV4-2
ASSQGPGRNEQY
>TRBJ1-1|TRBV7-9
ASSLGRHPTGEAF
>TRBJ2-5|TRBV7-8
ASSSYRLAGGVETQY
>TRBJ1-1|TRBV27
ASRPAGGGAF
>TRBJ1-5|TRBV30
AWSAGFNQPQH
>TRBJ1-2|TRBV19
ASSIRTGTYGYT
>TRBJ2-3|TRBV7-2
ASSLTGTPGSDTQY
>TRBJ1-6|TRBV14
ASSQEVQGSPLH
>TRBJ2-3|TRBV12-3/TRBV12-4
ASSLDGRTDTQY
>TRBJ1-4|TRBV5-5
ASSQVRQRSNEKLF
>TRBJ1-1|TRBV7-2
ASSIYRGLNTEAF
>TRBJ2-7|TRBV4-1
ASSQGTALYEQY
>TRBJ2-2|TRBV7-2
ASKTRRGNTGELF
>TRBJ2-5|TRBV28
ASSSSRDRAETQY
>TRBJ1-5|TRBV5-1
ASSRGVEEPQH
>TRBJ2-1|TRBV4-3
ASSQGASGGDEQF
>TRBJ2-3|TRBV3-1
ASSSSPGETTQY
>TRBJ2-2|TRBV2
ASSEPAPGRAGELF
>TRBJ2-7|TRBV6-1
ASRPPGCGSYEQY
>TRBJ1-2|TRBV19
ASSILVDRSARSGYT
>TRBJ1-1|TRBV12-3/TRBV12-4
ASSLQFGNTEAF
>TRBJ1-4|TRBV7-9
ASSLLSGTGNEKLF
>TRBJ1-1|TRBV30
AWSQVLNTEAF
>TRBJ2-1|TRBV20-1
SARDMASGGTSYNEQF
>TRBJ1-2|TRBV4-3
ASSQELTANYGYT
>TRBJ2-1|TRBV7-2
ASSNFGGRWEQF